What follows is one T cell receptor (beta chain) and its context. V shed 1 base and J 2 bases; nucleotides not matched to a gene: 3. Germline V gene sequence: CDR1 SGHVS, CDR2 FNYEAQ. The CDR3 totals 15 residues. The table came from immunoSEQ multiplex PCR; TCRdb's copy has only in-frame clones and leaves some out. The repertoire includes roughly 410,000 clones, approximately 83% of them detected once, and about 7.4% sits in the top ten. The data were taken from a study of Ad26.COV2.S vaccination and SARS-CoV-2 variants. Study background: By the intramuscular route, Ad26.COV2.S was given once, or twice 56 days apart.

Treatment indicated: 19 received Ad26.COV2.S at low or high dose, single or two shots; 5 received placebo; per-sample allocation not given. Day 63 after the first vaccine or placebo injection was the time point for sampling. This chain links TRBV7-6 with TRBJ2-7, with TRBD1 matching 9 bases. The source material was peripheral blood, sampled in a trial of Ad26.COV2.S vaccine versus placebo. The sequence derives from a person between 18 and 59 years old who received the Ad26.COV2.S COVID-19 vaccine or a placebo. The CDR3 nucleotides are TGTGCCAGCAGCTTAGGGACAGGGGTAACCTACGAGCAGTACTTC. This sequence encodes CASSLGTGVTYEQYF.